What follows are 32 T cell receptor beta chains derived from one specimen sequenced in a study of patients and donors after allogeneic stem cell transplantation. TCRdb reprocessed the RT-PCR reads with MiXCR, giving one entry per CDR3 protein. The data show around 90,000 distinct CDR3 sequences, around 46% seen once. The specimen sequenced was blood, either unsorted or a sorted T cell fraction (not recorded which). These receptors were obtained from a human donor who was either an allogeneic HSCT recipient or a stem cell or donor lymphocyte infusion donor (not recorded which). It is not recorded whose cells these are; they may come from a transplant donor.

This chain uses TRBV4-3 with TRBJ2-4; the D gene is possibly TRBD1 (5 bases). This CDR3 contains 17 residues. Between the trimmed V and J ends, which lost 2 bases and 0 bases, there was a span of 14 bases. Germline V CDR1 and CDR2: LGHNA, YSLEER. CDR3 in DNA: TGCGCCAGCAGCCAATTCCCAACAGGAGAAGCCAAAAACATTCAGTACTTC. Amino acids: CASSQFPTGEAKNIQYF.

This clonotype has just one count. This sequence joins TRBV6-5 and TRBJ1-3; D unresolved. Germline loops: CDR1 MNHEY, CDR2 SVGAGI. V gave up 3 bases and J gave up 4 bases, with 10 bases separating them. This CDR3 has 14 amino acids. The CDR3 DNA sequence: TGTGCCAGCAGTTATTCCGGGCCGGGAAACACCATATATTTT. Translated: CASSYSGPGNTIYF.

The V call is TRBV18, the J call TRBJ1-5; D gene unclear. This CDR3 contains 14 residues. The germline gives CDR1 KGHSH, CDR2 LQKENI. Deletions cut 2 bases from V and 4 bases from J, with 9 bases between. The CDR3 sequence: CASSPRESNQPQHF. In DNA, the CDR3 is TGTGCCAGCTCACCAAGGGAAAGTAATCAGCCCCAGCATTTT. Full variable domain (outside the CDR3, taken from reference TRBV18 and TRBJ1-5): NAGVMQNPRHLVRRRGQEARLRCSPMKGHSHVYWYRQLPEEGLKFMVYLQKENIIDESGMPKERFSAEFPKEGPSILRIQQVVRGDSAAYFCASSPRESNQPQHFGDGTRLSIL.

The chain employs TRBV5-5 and TRBJ1-5, with D tentatively TRBD1 (6 bases). The CDR3 covers 13 residues. Germline CDR1 SGHKS, CDR2 YYEKEE (reference sequence). The ends were cut back, 2 bases at V and 6 bases at J, with 9 bases in the middle. The DNA for the CDR3 is TGTGCCAGCAGCTTTCGGACAGCTCAGCCCCAGCATTTT. It specifies CASSFRTAQPQHF.

In DNA form, the CDR3 reads TGCAGTGCTAGGATCACGGCGGGGGATGAAAAACTGTTTTTT. As protein: CSARITAGDEKLFF. The chain links TRBV20-1 to TRBJ1-4; D perhaps matches TRBD1 (5 bases). The V end was cut by 3 bases, the J end by 6 bases, with 14 bases between. This CDR3 has 14 residues. CDR1 is DFQATT, CDR2 SNEGSKA, per germline (reference sequence).

This chain connects TRBV6-2 or TRBV6-3 to TRBJ1-3; no reliable D call. The CDR3 consists of 15 residues. V was pared by 2 bases and J by 0 bases, with 8 bases between. Germline V gene lookup returns CDR1 MNHEY and CDR2 SVGEGT. CDR3 nucleotide sequence: TGTGCCAGCAGTTACCTCGAGAACTCTGGAAACACCATATATTTT. This translates into CASSYLENSGNTIYF.

The chain combines TRBV20-1 with TRBJ2-3; the D is unclear. V lost 2 bases and J lost 0, with 3 bases in between. CDR1 and CDR2 (germline): DFQATT, SNEGSKA (reference sequence). The CDR3 covers 12 residues. DNA of the CDR3: TGCAGTGCTAGACTTAGCACAGATACGCAGTATTTT. Amino acids: CSARLSTDTQYF.

This chain links TRBV20-1 with TRBJ1-5; TRBD1 matches 7 bases. Looked up from germline, CDR1 is DFQATT and CDR2 is SNEGSKA (reference sequence). There are 13 residues in the CDR3. The junction had 5 bases not matched to a gene; V was cut back by 6 bases and J by 3 bases. The CDR3 spells CSAAGQDNQPQHF. The CDR3, as DNA: TGCAGTGCGGCAGGACAGGACAATCAGCCCCAGCATTTT.

The CDR3 DNA follows: TGTGCCAGCACTCCGAGGCTTTCAAGCTCCTACGAGCAGTACTTC. Translation: CASTPRLSSSYEQYF. J is TRBJ2-7 and V is TRBV12-3 or TRBV12-4; D is unresolved. The CDR3 is made up of 15 amino acids. With 7 bases removed from V and 0 bases from J, the gap between germline ends came to 16 bases.

The chain is built from TRBV7-9 and TRBJ1-6; D gene uncertain. V gave up 1 base and J gave up 9 bases, with 7 bases separating them. Germline V gene lookup returns CDR1 SEHNR and CDR2 FQNEAQ (reference sequence). This CDR3 comprises 13 residues. DNA for the CDR3: TGTGCCAGCAGCTTAGTATCGGGTTCACCCCTCCACTTT. It is translated as CASSLVSGSPLHF.

The chain uses TRBV6-5 and TRBJ1-1; 7 positions agree with TRBD1. V gave up 7 bases and J gave up 2 bases; unmatched junction bases: 7. This CDR3 spans 14 amino acids. Germline-derived CDR1 and CDR2 are MNHEY and SVGAGI. The CDR3, as DNA: TGTGCCAGCAAGCCCCAGGGGGTTAACACTGAAGCTTTCTTT. Its translation: CASKPQGVNTEAFF.

The rearrangement uses TRBV5-6 and TRBJ2-1; D unclear. The ends were cut back, 3 bases at V and 1 base at J, with 14 bases in the middle. This CDR3 comprises 16 residues. Germline V lookup: CDR1 SGHDT, CDR2 YYEEEE. The CDR3 is CASSSVGYISYNEQFF. The CDR3 region has the DNA TGTGCCAGCAGCTCAGTAGGATATATTTCCTACAATGAGCAGTTCTTC.

This CDR3 is CASTLGGEGYTF. The CDR3 nucleotides read TGTGCCAGCACCCTGGGGGGGGAAGGCTACACCTTC. The genes are TRBV12-3 or TRBV12-4 and TRBJ1-2; possibly TRBD1 for D (5 bases). Trimming pared 7 bases from V and 8 bases from J, leaving 14 bases between. The CDR3 covers 12 residues.

The genes are TRBV12-3 or TRBV12-4 and TRBJ2-5; D may be TRBD2 (5 bases). V was cut by 6 bases and J by 2 bases, with 10 bases left in between. The CDR3 consists of 13 residues. In DNA, the CDR3 is TGTGCCAGCAGCAAGGACTTACAAGAGACCCAGTACTTC. It yields the protein CASSKDLQETQYF.

The chain uses TRBV7-9 and TRBJ2-6; TRBD1 agrees at 7 bases. This CDR3 has 17 amino acids. Germline V gene lookup returns CDR1 SEHNR and CDR2 FQNEAQ (reference sequence). The junction had 4 bases not matched to a gene; V was cut back by 2 bases and J by 0 bases. CDR3 in DNA: TGTGCCAGCAGCTTACGGGACAGATACTCTGGGGCCAACGTCCTGACTTTC. This gives the protein CASSLRDRYSGANVLTF.

V gene TRBV4-3 combines with J gene TRBJ1-4, with no clear D. V lost 4 bases and J lost 8, with 17 bases in between. The CDR3 has 15 residues. CDR1 LGHNA and CDR2 YSLEER come from the germline V gene. Here the CDR3 reads CASSPSFLPPEKLFF. In nucleotides, the CDR3 is TGCGCCAGCAGCCCGTCATTCTTACCCCCCGAAAAACTGTTTTTT.

The chain recombines TRBV7-2 with TRBJ1-5, with TRBD1 matching 12 bases. The CDR3 loop spans 17 amino acids. Germline CDR1 is SGHTA and CDR2 is FQGNSA. The V segment lost 5 bases and the J segment 7 bases; nucleotides outside the gene matches: 12. This CDR3 is CASSPLPGQGARQPQHF. Written as DNA, the CDR3 is TGTGCCAGCAGCCCCCTTCCGGGACAGGGGGCAAGACAGCCCCAGCATTTT.

This chain joins TRBV28 and TRBJ1-2, with 8 bases that match TRBD1. The germline V gene has CDR1 MDHEN and CDR2 SYDVKM. J gave up 0 bases and V 7 bases, and 7 bases lay outside the gene matches. CDR3 length: 15 amino acids. As DNA, the CDR3 is TGTGCCAGCATCACCCGGGACAGGACTAACTATGGCTACACCTTC. Its translation: CASITRDRTNYGYTF.

In its sample, this clonotype was seen a few times. This rearrangement joins TRBV28 to TRBJ1-1; the D is unclear. The CDR3 has 15 amino acids. Germline assignment: CDR1 MDHEN and CDR2 SYDVKM. Trimming shortened V by 7 bases and J by 1 base, and 16 bases separated the two germline ends. The CDR3 here is CASIQTVPPNTEAFF. CDR3 nucleotide sequence: TGTGCCAGCATCCAAACCGTACCCCCGAACACTGAAGCTTTCTTT.

The chain uses TRBV19 and TRBJ1-3; weak D call: TRBD1 (6 bases). Trimming took 6 bases from V and 4 from J, leaving 13 bases between them. The CDR3 runs 14 residues. The germline CDR1 and CDR2 sequences are LNHDA and SQIVND (reference sequence). CDR3: CASRRGHQGNTIYF. The CDR3 DNA reads TGTGCCAGTAGGAGGGGACATCAAGGAAACACCATATATTTT.

This clonotype was found a few times. The genes are TRBV4-3 and TRBJ1-2, with 9 bases that match TRBD1. The CDR3 has 16 amino acids. J lost 4 bases, V lost 5 bases, and 11 bases had no gene match. Germline-derived CDR1 and CDR2 are LGHNA and YSLEER. CDR3 DNA sequence: TGCGCCAGCAGCACAGAGGTGGGACAGGGAATCTATGGCTACACCTTC. Protein product: CASSTEVGQGIYGYTF.

A few counts support this clonotype. The rearrangement joins TRBV27 to TRBJ1-3, with D possibly being TRBD1 (5 bases). Germline-derived CDR1 and CDR2 are MNHEY and SMNVEV (reference sequence). The CDR3 covers 15 residues. Trimming stripped 8 bases from V and 1 base from J, with 15 bases between. The CDR3 sequence: CASGRRGPSGNTIYF. The DNA of the CDR3 is TGTGCCAGCGGCCGACGGGGACCATCTGGAAACACCATATATTTT.

The rearrangement joins TRBV5-1 to TRBJ1-1, with unresolved D. CDR3 size: 14 residues. V was trimmed by 4 bases and J by 0 bases, leaving 10 bases between them. Germline V gives CDR1 SGHRS, CDR2 YFSETQ. The CDR3 nucleotides read TGCGCCAGCAGCACCGGGCCCCTGAACACTGAAGCTTTCTTT. Translation: CASSTGPLNTEAFF. The variable domain in full, completed from reference TRBV5-1 and TRBJ1-1, reads KAGVTQTPRYLIKTRGQQVTLSCSPISGHRSVSWYQQTPGQGLQFLFEYFSETQRNKGNFPGRFSGRQFSNSRSEMNVSTLELGDSALYLCASSTGPLNTEAFFGQGTRLTVV.

This clonotype was recorded a few times. The V gene is TRBV12-3 or TRBV12-4, the J gene TRBJ1-4; D remains unclear. The CDR3 is 12 residues long. Trimming stripped 6 bases from V and 5 bases from J, with 7 bases between. The CDR3 nucleotides are TGTGCCAGCAGCCAATTAAATGAAAAACTGTTTTTT. It codes for CASSQLNEKLFF.

This clonotype was counted only a few times. This chain connects TRBV4-3 to TRBJ1-3; the match to TRBD1 covers 7 bases. The CDR3 has 17 residues. V was clipped by 1 base and J by 3 bases; unmatched bases: 9. The germline V gene encodes CDR1 LGHNA and CDR2 YSLEER. Here the CDR3 reads CASSQAYPGTVGNTIYF. DNA of the CDR3: TGCGCCAGCAGCCAAGCTTACCCCGGGACAGTTGGAAACACCATATATTTT.

This clonotype occurred a few times. The chain has TRBV6-5 and TRBJ1-1; 9 positions agree with TRBD1. The germline V gene has CDR1 MNHEY and CDR2 SVGAGI. V lost 4 bases and J lost 4; bases outside the gene matches: 4. The CDR3 has 14 residues. The CDR3 here is CASSWGQGSTEAFF. The CDR3 DNA sequence: TGTGCCAGCAGTTGGGGACAGGGAAGCACTGAAGCTTTCTTT.

The chain employs TRBV4-3 and TRBJ2-3; possibly TRBD2 for D (5 bases). Germline lookup yields CDR1 LGHNA and CDR2 YSLEER. The CDR3 has 14 amino acids. V lost 5 bases to trimming and J lost 2 bases, with 11 bases between them. This CDR3 is CASSDRGLTDTQYF. As DNA, the CDR3 is TGCGCCAGCAGCGATCGGGGTCTCACAGATACGCAGTATTTT.

This clonotype has only a few counts. The gene calls are TRBV20-1 and TRBJ1-1; D perhaps matches TRBD1 (5 bases). Germline CDR1 DFQATT, CDR2 SNEGSKA (reference sequence). V shed 0 bases and J shed 4 bases, with 27 bases lying between them. The CDR3 extends over 19 amino acids. In DNA form, the CDR3 reads TGCAGTGCTAGAGAACTATCTCCGGGACGCCCACCGGAGGCCACTGAAGCTTTCTTT. It translates to CSARELSPGRPPEATEAFF.

The genes are TRBV6-5 and TRBJ2-1; either TRBD1 or TRBD2 may supply D (5 bases each). From germline, CDR1 is MNHEY and CDR2 SVGAGI. CDR3 length: 15 amino acids. Trimming removed 2 bases from V and 8 bases from J, with 16 bases in between. CDR3 in amino acids: CASSYSWDLGDEQFF. The CDR3 nucleotides are TGTGCCAGCAGTTACAGTTGGGACCTCGGGGATGAGCAGTTCTTC.

The chain uses TRBV15 and TRBJ1-5; 7 positions agree with TRBD1. There are 16 residues in the CDR3. Germline V lookup: CDR1 LNHNV, CDR2 YYDKDF (reference sequence). Trimming took 0 bases from V and 5 from J; bases not matched to a gene: 7. The DNA for the CDR3 is TGTGCCACCAGCAGAGAGTCCAGGGGGTTTTATCAGCCCCAGCATTTT. Encoded protein: CATSRESRGFYQPQHF.

This sequence joins TRBV29-1 and TRBJ1-2; D gene ambiguous. V lost 8 bases, J lost 6 bases, and 10 bases lay in between. This CDR3 is built from 10 residues. Germline V lookup: CDR1 SQVTM, CDR2 ANQGSEA. DNA of the CDR3: TGCAGCACAACTGGGGATGGCTACACCTTC. Translation gives CSTTGDGYTF. The whole variable domain, filled in from reference TRBV29-1 and TRBJ1-2, reads SAVISQKPSRDICQRGTSLTIQCQVDSQVTMMFWYRQQPGQSLTLIATANQGSEATYESGFVIDKFPISRPNLTFSTLTVSNMSPEDSSIYLCSTTGDGYTFGSGTRLTVV.

This clonotype showed up just a few times. The J gene is TRBJ1-1, the V gene TRBV6-1; D remains ambiguous. Trimming took 3 bases from V and 3 from J, leaving 2 bases between them. The CDR3 extends over 11 amino acids. Germline V lookup: CDR1 MNHNS, CDR2 SASEGT. CDR3 loop: CASSEYTEAFF. The CDR3 coding sequence is TGTGCCAGCAGTGAGTACACTGAAGCTTTCTTT.